The 29 T cell receptor beta chains below all came from one sample that was sequenced in a study of cytomegalovirus exposure and HLA in healthy donors. The PCR was carried out with 60 Vbeta primers and 13 Jbeta primers. TCRdb's table, derived via immunoSEQ multiplex PCR, lists solely in-frame clones and lacks some. The sample carries tens of thousands of clones, roughly two thirds recorded once. The sequenced sample was PBMCs. The origin of the receptors is a woman aged 30 to 39 in good health and CMV-seronegative.

The gene calls are TRBV10-3 and TRBJ1-1; tentatively, D is TRBD1 (6 bases). The CDR3 sequence is 15 residues long. The ends were cut back, 6 bases at V and 1 base at J, with 15 bases in the middle. Looked up from germline, CDR1 is ENHRY and CDR2 is SYGVKD. CDR3 protein: CAIRLQGDENTEAFF. The CDR3 nucleotides read TGTGCCATCAGGCTACAGGGTGATGAGAACACTGAAGCTTTCTTT.

The table lists this clone with a few counts. This chain links TRBV4-3 with TRBJ2-1, with TRBD2 matching over 10 bases. Trimming removed 0 bases from V and 5 bases from J; junction bases left unmatched: 10. CDR3 length: 18 amino acids. CDR1 is LGHNA, CDR2 YSLEER, per germline. CDR3 amino acids: CASSQDLSGRPPNNEQFF. The CDR3 DNA reads as TGCGCCAGCAGCCAAGATCTTAGCGGGAGGCCTCCGAACAATGAGCAGTTCTTC.

J is TRBJ1-1 and V is TRBV11-2; D possibly corresponds to TRBD1 (5 bases). CDR1 and CDR2 (germline): SGHAT, FQNNGV. The CDR3 has 13 residues. V lost 5 bases and J lost 4, with 11 bases in between. The chain's CDR3 is CASSTRGGTEAFF. CDR3 nucleotide sequence: TGTGCCAGCAGCACAAGGGGCGGCACTGAAGCTTTCTTT. Drawing the rest from reference TRBV11-2 and TRBJ1-1, the complete variable domain is EAGVAQSPRYKIIEKRQSVAFWCNPISGHATLYWYQQILGQGPKLLIQFQNNGVVDDSQLPKDRFSAERLKGVDSTLKIQPAKLEDSAVYLCASSTRGGTEAFFGQGTRLTVV.

In this sample, this clone turned up once. The genes are TRBV9 and TRBJ1-1, with no clear D. CDR3 length equals 14 residues. V was cut by 3 bases and J by 6 bases, with 15 bases left in between. CDR1 is SGDLS and CDR2 is YYNGEE in the germline V gene. CDR3 region: CASSAPHGRAEAFF. CDR3 DNA sequence: TGTGCCAGCAGCGCACCGCATGGGAGGGCTGAAGCTTTCTTT. Variable domain in full (rest from reference TRBV9 and TRBJ1-1): DSGVTQTPKHLITATGQRVTLRCSPRSGDLSVYWYQQSLDQGLQFLIQYYNGEERAKGNILERFSAQQFPDLHSELNLSSLELGDSALYFCASSAPHGRAEAFFGQGTRLTVV.

V and J are TRBV28 and TRBJ1-4, with 7 bases aligning to TRBD1. With V trimmed by 6 bases and J by 5 bases, 9 bases remained unmatched. Germline V gene sequence: CDR1 MDHEN, CDR2 SYDVKM. CDR3 length: 15 residues. CDR3 in amino acids: CASSPNDRANEKLFF. The CDR3 DNA is TGTGCCAGCAGCCCTAATGACAGGGCGAATGAAAAACTGTTTTTT.

This clone occurred a few times. J is TRBJ1-1 and V is TRBV6-4, with 7 bases aligning to TRBD1. CDR3 length: 14 amino acids. Germline trimming cut 3 bases from V and 6 bases from J; bases unmatched to any gene: 7. CDR1 and CDR2 (germline): MRHNA, SNTAGT. The CDR3 DNA follows: TGTGCCAGCAGTGATACCGGACAGGTCTCTGAAGCTTTCTTT. This encodes CASSDTGQVSEAFF.

The gene calls are TRBV6-6 and TRBJ1-2; 8 positions match TRBD1. Trimming at V came to 7 bases and at J to 2 bases, leaving 9 bases not matched to a gene. There are 15 residues in the CDR3. Per germline, CDR1 MNHNY and CDR2 SVGAGI (reference sequence). The CDR3 DNA reads as TGTGCCAGCACCGGACAGGGCAGCATAAACTATGGCTACACCTTC. Amino acid sequence: CASTGQGSINYGYTF.

The genes are TRBV13 and TRBJ1-1, with D possibly being TRBD1 (5 bases). The germline gives CDR1 PRHDT, CDR2 FYEKMQ (reference sequence). The CDR3 runs 15 residues. V was clipped by 2 bases and J by 5 bases, with 15 bases between them. The CDR3 sequence is CASSLLGGVRTEAFF. The DNA of the CDR3 is TGTGCCAGCAGCTTACTGGGGGGGGTGAGGACTGAAGCTTTCTTT.

J is TRBJ2-5 and V is TRBV9; possibly TRBD2 for D (6 bases). V gave up 3 bases and J gave up 0 bases, with 9 bases separating them. This CDR3 is built from 14 residues. Per germline, CDR1 SGDLS and CDR2 YYNGEE. CDR3 sequence reads: CASSGRGNQETQYF. The DNA of the CDR3 is TGTGCCAGCAGCGGACGGGGGAACCAAGAGACCCAGTACTTC.

The V gene is TRBV2, the J gene TRBJ1-1, with 8 bases that match TRBD1. The CDR3 runs to 14 residues. Looked up from germline, CDR1 is SNHLY and CDR2 is FYNNEI. V lost 6 bases and J lost 4; bases outside the gene matches: 7. In nucleotides, the CDR3 is TGTGCCAGCAGAACTCTAACAGGGGGCACTGAAGCTTTCTTT. Protein sequence: CASRTLTGGTEAFF.

This clone appeared a few times. The chain combines TRBV4-3 with TRBJ1-4; 8 bases agree with TRBD1. The CDR3 spans 14 residues. From germline, CDR1 is LGHNA and CDR2 YSLEER. Germline trimming cut 2 bases from V and 8 bases from J; bases unmatched to any gene: 4. CDR3 residues: CASSQQGAQEKLFF. The CDR3 coding sequence is TGCGCCAGCAGCCAACAGGGGGCGCAAGAAAAACTGTTTTTT.

The V and J genes are TRBV2 and TRBJ2-2; no reliable D call. The germline CDR1 and CDR2 sequences are SNHLY and FYNNEI. V was trimmed by 3 bases and J by 3 bases, leaving 11 bases between them. This CDR3 has 15 amino acids. CDR3 nucleotide sequence: TGTGCCAGCAGTGAGTCTCGGGTTGACACCGGGGAGCTGTTTTTT. The encoded protein is CASSESRVDTGELFF.

This clone is judged medium-sized (0.01 to 0.1%). This chain uses TRBV6-1 with TRBJ1-6, with 10 bases aligning to TRBD1. The CDR3 has 15 amino acids. The V gene end was trimmed by 6 bases and the J gene end by 9 bases; junction bases not matched to a gene: 8. Germline lookup yields CDR1 MNHNS and CDR2 SASEGT. CDR3 in amino acids: CASRTGDRGGSPLHF. CDR3 coding DNA: TGTGCCAGCAGAACCGGGGACAGGGGAGGTTCACCCCTCCACTTT.

J is TRBJ2-1 and V is TRBV6-1; TRBD2 is a possible D gene (5 bases). Germline V gives CDR1 MNHNS, CDR2 SASEGT. V was cut by 1 base and J by 6 bases, with 10 bases left in between. The CDR3 runs 14 residues. CDR3 region: CASSEVALANEQFF. The CDR3 nucleotides read TGTGCCAGCAGTGAAGTGGCTCTAGCCAATGAGCAGTTCTTC.

The V call is TRBV28, the J call TRBJ2-7; TRBD1 aligns across 8 bases. This CDR3 has 16 amino acids. Germline V gives CDR1 MDHEN, CDR2 SYDVKM. Trimming took 5 bases from V and 2 from J; bases not matched to a gene: 11. CDR3 bases: TGTGCCAGCAGTCCCCCTGCGCCGGGACAGGCCTACGAGCAGTACTTC. It codes for CASSPPAPGQAYEQYF.

The chain joins TRBV28 to TRBJ1-2, with TRBD1 identical over 7 bases. Trimming cost V 6 bases and J 4 bases; bases outside gene matches: 8. The CDR3 has 14 residues. Germline V lookup: CDR1 MDHEN, CDR2 SYDVKM. For the CDR3, the DNA is TGTGCCAGCAGGAGACAGGGAATAAGCTATGGCTACACCTTC. This encodes CASRRQGISYGYTF.

This clone is deemed medium-sized. Here the CDR3 DNA reads TGTGCCAGCAGTGAATGGGAGGTCGGGTGGGGCTACACCTTC. Its translation: CASSEWEVGWGYTF. This chain uses TRBV6-1 with TRBJ1-2; D unclear. Germline V gene lookup returns CDR1 MNHNS and CDR2 SASEGT. The CDR3 covers 14 residues. Trimming removed 2 bases at V and 8 bases at J, with 15 bases between.

This clone was picked up many times. The chain combines TRBV6-5 with TRBJ2-1; D uncertain. From germline, CDR1 is MNHEY and CDR2 SVGAGI. V was clipped by 2 bases and J by 5 bases, with 16 bases between them. The CDR3 covers 16 residues. CDR3 nucleotides: TGTGCCAGCAGTTACGGCTCCCCTCAGGCGAACAATGAGCAGTTCTTC. Protein: CASSYGSPQANNEQFF.

Only one count was recorded for this clone. The genes are TRBV28 and TRBJ1-2, with D perhaps TRBD1 (5 bases). The CDR3 runs 17 residues. Deletions cut 3 bases from V and 1 base from J, with 18 bases between. In germline, CDR1 is MDHEN, CDR2 SYDVKM. CDR3 amino acids: CASSFTGGGGINYGYTF. The CDR3 DNA reads TGTGCCAGCAGTTTCACCGGGGGAGGAGGAATTAACTATGGCTACACCTTC.

The chain has TRBV7-9 and TRBJ1-2, with 9 bases lining up with TRBD1. CDR1 SEHNR and CDR2 FQNEAQ come from the germline V gene (reference sequence). Trimming cost V 5 bases and J 8 bases; bases outside gene matches: 6. The CDR3 consists of 13 residues. CDR3 nucleotides: TGTGCCAGCAGCCCGTGGACAGGGGACGGCTACACCTTC. The encoded protein is CASSPWTGDGYTF.

This clone appeared a few times. V usage is TRBV13 and J usage is TRBJ2-5; D not certain. This CDR3 is built from 13 residues. Trimming took 5 bases from V and 5 from J, leaving 12 bases between them. Germline V lookup: CDR1 PRHDT, CDR2 FYEKMQ (reference sequence). The CDR3, as DNA: TGTGCCAGCAGCCCCGGCGGTGGGGAGACCCAGTACTTC. Translating it yields CASSPGGGETQYF.

In this sample, this clone turned up a few times. The chain employs TRBV9 and TRBJ2-1, with 8 bases fitting TRBD2. After removal of 0 bases from V and 5 bases from J, the junction contained 13 bases not matched to a gene. Germline CDR1 reads SGDLS; CDR2 reads YYNGEE. CDR3 length equals 18 residues. The chain's CDR3 is CASSVARFTGGRNNEQFF. CDR3 in DNA: TGTGCCAGCAGCGTAGCTCGATTTACGGGAGGGCGAAACAATGAGCAGTTCTTC. The whole variable domain, filled in from reference TRBV9 and TRBJ2-1, reads DSGVTQTPKHLITATGQRVTLRCSPRSGDLSVYWYQQSLDQGLQFLIQYYNGEERAKGNILERFSAQQFPDLHSELNLSSLELGDSALYFCASSVARFTGGRNNEQFFGPGTRLTVL.

J is TRBJ1-1 and V is TRBV2; a weak D match, TRBD1 (5 bases). Germline CDR1 is SNHLY and CDR2 is FYNNEI. The CDR3 has 11 amino acids. V shed 6 bases and J shed 11 bases, with 13 bases lying between them. The CDR3 coding sequence is TGTGCCAGCAGGACGGGGGTTGCGGCTTTCTTT. It codes for CASRTGVAAFF.

A single count supports this clone. The chain couples TRBV18 to TRBJ2-5; 7 bases fit TRBD1. CDR1 and CDR2 (germline): KGHSH, LQKENI. CDR3 length: 15 residues. Losses at the gene ends were 3 bases for V and 0 bases for J; bases not matched to a gene: 4. CDR3 coding DNA: TGTGCCAGCTCACCGACAGGGCTCCACCAAGAGACCCAGTACTTC. Its translation: CASSPTGLHQETQYF.

V and J are TRBV29-1 and TRBJ2-6; 9 bases map to TRBD1. V was clipped by 6 bases and J by 0 bases; unmatched bases: 6. This CDR3 contains 16 residues. Germline V gene data show CDR1 as SQVTM and CDR2 as ANQGSEA. CDR3 region: CSVQGQGISGANVLTF. In DNA form, the CDR3 reads TGCAGCGTGCAAGGACAGGGGATCTCTGGGGCCAACGTCCTGACTTTC.

This chain connects TRBV7-2 to TRBJ1-2; 9 nucleotides agree with TRBD1. CDR3 length: 15 residues. CDR1 is SGHTA, CDR2 FQGNSA, per germline. The trim removed 0 bases at V and 6 bases at J, leaving 5 bases unmatched. This CDR3 reads CASSLALTGGNGYTF. The CDR3 DNA follows: TGTGCCAGCAGCTTAGCGCTAACAGGGGGCAATGGCTACACCTTC.

The chain combines TRBV4-3 with TRBJ2-5, with TRBD1 as a possible D gene (5 bases). Looked up from germline, CDR1 is LGHNA and CDR2 is YSLEER. Between the trimmed V and J ends, which lost 4 bases and 1 base, there was a span of 13 bases. The CDR3 covers 15 residues. The CDR3 nucleotides read TGCGCCAGCAGCCGCCTATCAGGGTTCCAAGAGACCCAGTACTTC. Translation: CASSRLSGFQETQYF.

The V call is TRBV7-6, the J call TRBJ2-7; TRBD2 is a possible D gene (6 bases). CDR1 and CDR2 from the germline V gene are SGHVS and FNYEAQ. The CDR3 spans 15 residues. Trimming removed 5 bases from V and 8 bases from J, with 22 bases in between. DNA of the CDR3: TGTGCCAGCAGCCACGGCGGCGGGACGGGCCCTCAGCAGTACTTC. Its translation is CASSHGGGTGPQQYF.

This chain uses TRBV28 with TRBJ2-1; maybe TRBD1 (6 bases). There are 16 residues in the CDR3. Germline CDR1 is MDHEN and CDR2 is SYDVKM. With 2 bases removed from V and 0 bases from J, the gap between germline ends came to 11 bases. CDR3 coding DNA: TGTGCCAGCAGTTTAAAGGACAGTCTCTCCTACAATGAGCAGTTCTTC. This gives the protein CASSLKDSLSYNEQFF.